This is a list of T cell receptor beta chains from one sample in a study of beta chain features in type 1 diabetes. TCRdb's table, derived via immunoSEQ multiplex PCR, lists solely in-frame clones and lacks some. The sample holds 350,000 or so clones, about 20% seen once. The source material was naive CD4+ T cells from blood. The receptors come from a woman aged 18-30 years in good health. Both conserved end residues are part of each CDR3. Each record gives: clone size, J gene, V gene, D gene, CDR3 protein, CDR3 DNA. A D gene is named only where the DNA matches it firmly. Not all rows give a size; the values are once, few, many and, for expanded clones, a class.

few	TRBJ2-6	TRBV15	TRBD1	CATSSGRGSGANVLTF	TGTGCCACCAGCAGCGGCAGGGGGTCTGGGGCCAACGTCCTGACTTTC
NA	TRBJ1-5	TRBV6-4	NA	CASSQGRDQPQHF	TGTGCCAGCAGTCAGGGGAGGGATCAGCCCCAGCATTTT
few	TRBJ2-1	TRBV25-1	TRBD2	CASSGGLARRGLYNEQFF	TGTGCCAGCAGTGGGGGACTAGCTCGACGGGGGCTGTACAATGAGCAGTTCTTC
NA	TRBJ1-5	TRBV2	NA	CASGRNNQPQHF	TGTGCCAGCGGCAGAAACAATCAGCCCCAGCATTTT
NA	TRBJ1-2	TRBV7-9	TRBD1	CASSRDRGGIGYTF	TGTGCCAGCAGCCGAGACAGGGGAGGAATTGGCTACACCTTC
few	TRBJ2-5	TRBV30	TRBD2	CAWSPGGSGQETQYF	TGTGCCTGGAGCCCAGGCGGGAGTGGACAAGAGACCCAGTACTTC
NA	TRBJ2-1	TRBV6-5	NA	CASTDGGEQFF	TGTGCCAGCACTGACGGGGGTGAGCAGTTCTTC
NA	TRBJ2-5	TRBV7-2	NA	CASSSGVLRETQYF	TGTGCCAGCAGCTCCGGTGTGCTCCGTGAGACCCAGTACTTC
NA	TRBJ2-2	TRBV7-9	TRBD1	CASPPRTGALGELFF	TGTGCCAGCCCCCCGCGGACAGGGGCTTTGGGGGAGCTGTTTTTT
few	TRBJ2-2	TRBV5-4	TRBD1	CASSPGQVHTGELFF	TGTGCCAGCAGCCCCGGACAGGTACACACCGGGGAGCTGTTTTTT
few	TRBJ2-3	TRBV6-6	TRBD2	CASSYWRGDRTDTQYF	TGTGCCAGCAGTTACTGGCGGGGGGATCGGACAGATACGCAGTATTTT
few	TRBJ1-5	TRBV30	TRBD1	CAWNRDSQNQPQHF	TGTGCCTGGAACCGGGACAGCCAGAATCAGCCCCAGCATTTT
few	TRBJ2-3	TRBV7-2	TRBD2	CASSPIAGGYTQYF	TGTGCCAGCAGCCCCATAGCGGGGGGCTATACGCAGTATTTT
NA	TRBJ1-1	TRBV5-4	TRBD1	CASSKDRGNTEAFF	TGTGCCAGCAGCAAAGACAGGGGGAACACTGAAGCTTTCTTT